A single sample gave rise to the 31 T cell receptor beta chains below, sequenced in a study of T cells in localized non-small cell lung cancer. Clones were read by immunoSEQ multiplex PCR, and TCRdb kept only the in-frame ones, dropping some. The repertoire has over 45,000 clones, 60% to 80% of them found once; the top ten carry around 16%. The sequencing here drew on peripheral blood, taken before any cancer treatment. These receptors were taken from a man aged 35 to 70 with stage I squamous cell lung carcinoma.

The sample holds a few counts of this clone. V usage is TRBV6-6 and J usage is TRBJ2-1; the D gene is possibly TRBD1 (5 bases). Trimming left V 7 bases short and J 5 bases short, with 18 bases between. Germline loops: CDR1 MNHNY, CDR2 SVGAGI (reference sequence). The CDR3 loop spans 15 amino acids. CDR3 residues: CASKVVDSTNNEQFF. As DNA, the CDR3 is TGTGCCAGCAAGGTTGTAGACAGTACAAACAATGAGCAGTTCTTC.

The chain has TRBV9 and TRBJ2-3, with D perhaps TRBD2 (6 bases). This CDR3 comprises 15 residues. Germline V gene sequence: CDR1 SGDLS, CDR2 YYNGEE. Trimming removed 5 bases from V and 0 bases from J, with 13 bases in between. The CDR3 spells CASRAGGTSTDTQYF. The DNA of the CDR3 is TGTGCCAGCAGGGCCGGGGGAACTAGCACAGATACGCAGTATTTT.

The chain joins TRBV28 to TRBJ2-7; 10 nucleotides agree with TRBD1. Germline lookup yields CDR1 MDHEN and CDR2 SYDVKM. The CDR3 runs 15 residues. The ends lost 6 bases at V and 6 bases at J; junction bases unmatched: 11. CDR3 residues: CASRSPTGGFVEQYF. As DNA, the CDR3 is TGTGCCAGCAGGTCGCCGACAGGGGGCTTCGTCGAGCAGTACTTC.

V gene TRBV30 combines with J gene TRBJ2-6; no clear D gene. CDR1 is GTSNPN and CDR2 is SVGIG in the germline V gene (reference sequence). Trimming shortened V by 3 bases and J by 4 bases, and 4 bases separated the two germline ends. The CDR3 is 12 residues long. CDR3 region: CAWRGGANVLTF. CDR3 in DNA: TGTGCCTGGAGAGGAGGGGCCAACGTCCTGACTTTC.

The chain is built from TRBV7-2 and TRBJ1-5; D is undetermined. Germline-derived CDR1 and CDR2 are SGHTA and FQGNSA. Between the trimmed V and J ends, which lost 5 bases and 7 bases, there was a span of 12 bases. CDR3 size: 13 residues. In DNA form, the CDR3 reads TGTGCCAGCAGCCGATCGCAGGAACAGCCCCAGCATTTT. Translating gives CASSRSQEQPQHF. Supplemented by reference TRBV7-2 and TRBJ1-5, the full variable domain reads GAGVSQSPSNKVTEKGKDVELRCDPISGHTALYWYRQSLGQGLEFLIYFQGNSAPDKSGLPSDRFSAERTGGSVSTLTIQRTQQEDSAVYLCASSRSQEQPQHFGDGTRLSIL.

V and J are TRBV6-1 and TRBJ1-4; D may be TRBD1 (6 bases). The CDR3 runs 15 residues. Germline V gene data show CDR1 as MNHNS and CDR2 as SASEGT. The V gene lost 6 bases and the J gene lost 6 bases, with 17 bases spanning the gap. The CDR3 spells CASRYRQVSYEKLFF. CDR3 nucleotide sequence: TGTGCCAGCAGATACCGACAGGTCTCGTATGAAAAACTGTTTTTT.

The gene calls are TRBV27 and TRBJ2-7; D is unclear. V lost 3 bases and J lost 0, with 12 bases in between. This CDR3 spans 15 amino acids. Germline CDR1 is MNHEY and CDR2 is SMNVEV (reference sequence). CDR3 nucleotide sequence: TGTGCCAGCAGTTTGGAGCCTTCCAGCTCCTACGAGCAGTACTTC. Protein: CASSLEPSSSYEQYF.

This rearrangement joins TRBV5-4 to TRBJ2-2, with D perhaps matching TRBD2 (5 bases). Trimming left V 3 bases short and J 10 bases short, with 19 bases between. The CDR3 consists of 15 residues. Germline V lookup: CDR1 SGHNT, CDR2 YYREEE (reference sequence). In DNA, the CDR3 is TGTGCCAGCAGCTCGCCTACGGCCCGGGGAGAGGAGCTGTTTTTT. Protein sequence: CASSSPTARGEELFF.

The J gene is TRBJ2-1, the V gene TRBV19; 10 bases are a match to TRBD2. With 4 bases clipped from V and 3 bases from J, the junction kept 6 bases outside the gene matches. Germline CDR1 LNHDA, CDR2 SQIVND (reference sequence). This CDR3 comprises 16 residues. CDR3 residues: CASSKASGGGYNEQFF. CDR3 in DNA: TGTGCCAGTAGTAAGGCTAGCGGGGGCGGCTACAATGAGCAGTTCTTC.

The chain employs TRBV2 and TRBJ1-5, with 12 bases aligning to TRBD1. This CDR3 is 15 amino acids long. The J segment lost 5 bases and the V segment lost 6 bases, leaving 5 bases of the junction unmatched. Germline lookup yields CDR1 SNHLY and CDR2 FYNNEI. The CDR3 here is CASRGQGAQHQPQHF. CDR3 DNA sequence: TGTGCCAGCAGGGGACAGGGGGCGCAGCATCAGCCCCAGCATTTT.

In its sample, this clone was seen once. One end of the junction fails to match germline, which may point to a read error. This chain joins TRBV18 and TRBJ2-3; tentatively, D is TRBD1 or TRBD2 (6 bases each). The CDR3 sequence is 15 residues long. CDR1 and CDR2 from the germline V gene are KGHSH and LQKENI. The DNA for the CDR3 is TGTGCCAGCTCCCCACGACAGAGGGGGGCGGATACGCAGTATTTT. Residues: CASSPRQRGADTQYF.

DNA for the CDR3: TGTGCCAGCAGCGTCCCCAGCGGTTTGGATACGCAGTATTTT. Translation: CASSVPSGLDTQYF. This rearrangement joins TRBV9 to TRBJ2-3, with D tentatively TRBD2 (5 bases). CDR1 SGDLS and CDR2 YYNGEE come from the germline V gene. The CDR3 totals 14 residues. V lost 2 bases to trimming and J lost 6 bases, with 13 bases between them.

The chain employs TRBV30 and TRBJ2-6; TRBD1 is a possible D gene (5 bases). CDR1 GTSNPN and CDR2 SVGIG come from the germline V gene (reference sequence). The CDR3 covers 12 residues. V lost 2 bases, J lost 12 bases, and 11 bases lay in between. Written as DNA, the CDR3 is TGTGCCTGGAGTTCAGGGAAAGGCGTCCTGACTTTC. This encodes CAWSSGKGVLTF.

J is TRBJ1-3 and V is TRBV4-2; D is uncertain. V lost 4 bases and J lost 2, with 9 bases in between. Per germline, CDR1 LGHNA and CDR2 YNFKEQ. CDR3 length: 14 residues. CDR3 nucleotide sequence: TGTGCCAGCAGCCCACAGTTGCCTGGAAACACCATATATTTT. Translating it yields CASSPQLPGNTIYF.

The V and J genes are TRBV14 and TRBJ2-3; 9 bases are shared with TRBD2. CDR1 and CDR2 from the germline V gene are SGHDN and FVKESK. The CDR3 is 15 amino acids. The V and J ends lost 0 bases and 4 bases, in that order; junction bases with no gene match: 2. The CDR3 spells CASSQDRGGADTQYF. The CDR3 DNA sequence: TGTGCCAGCAGCCAAGATCGCGGGGGGGCAGATACGCAGTATTTT.

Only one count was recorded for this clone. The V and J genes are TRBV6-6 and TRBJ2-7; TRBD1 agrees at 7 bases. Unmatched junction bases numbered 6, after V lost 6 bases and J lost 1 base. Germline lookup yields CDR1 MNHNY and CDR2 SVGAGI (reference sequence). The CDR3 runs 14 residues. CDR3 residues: CASRQGQNSYEQYF. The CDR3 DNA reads TGTGCCAGCAGGCAGGGACAGAATTCCTACGAGCAGTACTTC.

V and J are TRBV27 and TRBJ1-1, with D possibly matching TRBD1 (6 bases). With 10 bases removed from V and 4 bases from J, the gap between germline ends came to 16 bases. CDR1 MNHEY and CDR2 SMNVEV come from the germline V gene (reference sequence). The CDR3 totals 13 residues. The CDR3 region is CATQPGAGTEAFF. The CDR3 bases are TGTGCCACCCAGCCAGGGGCCGGCACTGAAGCTTTCTTT.

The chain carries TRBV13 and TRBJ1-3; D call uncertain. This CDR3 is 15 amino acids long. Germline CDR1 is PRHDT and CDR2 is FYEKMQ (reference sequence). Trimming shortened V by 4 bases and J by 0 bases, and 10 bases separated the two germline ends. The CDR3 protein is CASSYRTDSGNTIYF. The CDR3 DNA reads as TGTGCCAGCAGCTACCGGACGGACTCTGGAAACACCATATATTTT.

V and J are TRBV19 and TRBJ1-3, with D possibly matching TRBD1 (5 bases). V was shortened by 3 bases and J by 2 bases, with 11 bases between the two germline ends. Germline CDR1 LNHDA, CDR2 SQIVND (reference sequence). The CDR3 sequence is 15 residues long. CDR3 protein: CASSMKGLAGNTIYF. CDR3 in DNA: TGTGCCAGTAGTATGAAGGGGTTAGCTGGAAACACCATATATTTT.

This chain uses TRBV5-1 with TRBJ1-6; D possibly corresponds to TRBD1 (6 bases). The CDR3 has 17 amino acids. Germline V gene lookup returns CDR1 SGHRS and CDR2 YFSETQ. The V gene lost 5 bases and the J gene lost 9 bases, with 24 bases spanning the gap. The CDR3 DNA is TGCGCCAGCAGGGGAAATGCCGGGGGCCCGACATCTTCACCCCTCCACTTT. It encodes CASRGNAGGPTSSPLHF.

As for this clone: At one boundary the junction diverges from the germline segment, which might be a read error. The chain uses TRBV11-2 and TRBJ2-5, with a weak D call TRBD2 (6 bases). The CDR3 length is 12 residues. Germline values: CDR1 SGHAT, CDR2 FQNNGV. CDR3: CASSPEAGLEHF. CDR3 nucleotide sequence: TGTGCCAGCAGCCCCGAGGCGGGACTTGAACACTTC.

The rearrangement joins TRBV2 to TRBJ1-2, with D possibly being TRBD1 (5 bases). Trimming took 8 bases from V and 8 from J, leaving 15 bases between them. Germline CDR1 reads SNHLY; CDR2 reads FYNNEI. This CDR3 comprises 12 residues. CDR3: CASARDEGGYTF. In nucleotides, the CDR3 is TGTGCCAGCGCTAGGGACGAGGGAGGCTACACCTTC.

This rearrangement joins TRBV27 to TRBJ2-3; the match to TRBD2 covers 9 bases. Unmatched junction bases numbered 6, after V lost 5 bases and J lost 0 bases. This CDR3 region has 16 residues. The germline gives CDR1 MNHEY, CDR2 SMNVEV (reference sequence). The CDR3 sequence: CASSPAGGRSTDTQYF. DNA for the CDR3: TGTGCCAGCAGTCCAGCGGGGGGCCGTAGCACAGATACGCAGTATTTT.

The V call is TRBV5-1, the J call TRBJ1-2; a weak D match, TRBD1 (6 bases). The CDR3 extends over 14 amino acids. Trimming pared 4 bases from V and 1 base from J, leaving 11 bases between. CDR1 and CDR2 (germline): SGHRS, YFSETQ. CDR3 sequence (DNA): TGCGCCAGCAGCAGGACACAGGGTAACTATGGCTACACCTTC. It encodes CASSRTQGNYGYTF.

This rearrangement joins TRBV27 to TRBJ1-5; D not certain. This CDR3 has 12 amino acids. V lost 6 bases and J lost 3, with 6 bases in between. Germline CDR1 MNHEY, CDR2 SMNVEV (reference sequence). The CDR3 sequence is CASSSVNQPQHF. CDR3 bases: TGTGCCAGCAGCTCGGTCAATCAGCCCCAGCATTTT.

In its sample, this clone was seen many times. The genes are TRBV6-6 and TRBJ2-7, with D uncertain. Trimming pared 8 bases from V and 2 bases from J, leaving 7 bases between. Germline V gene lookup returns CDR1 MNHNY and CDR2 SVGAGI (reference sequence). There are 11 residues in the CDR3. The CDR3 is CASWHPYEQYF. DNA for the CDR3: TGTGCCAGCTGGCACCCCTACGAGCAGTACTTC.

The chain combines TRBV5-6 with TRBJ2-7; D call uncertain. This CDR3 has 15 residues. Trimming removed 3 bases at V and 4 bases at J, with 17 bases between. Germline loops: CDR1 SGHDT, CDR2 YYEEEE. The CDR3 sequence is CASSSLAGLRYEQYF. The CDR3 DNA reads TGTGCCAGCAGCTCATTGGCTGGGCTGCGGTACGAGCAGTACTTC.

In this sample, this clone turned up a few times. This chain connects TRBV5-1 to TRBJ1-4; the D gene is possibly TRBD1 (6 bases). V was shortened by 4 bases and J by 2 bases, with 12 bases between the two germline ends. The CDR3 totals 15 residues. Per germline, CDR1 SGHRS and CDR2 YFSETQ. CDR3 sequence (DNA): TGCGCCAGCAGCGGTCAGGGGTTGACTAATGAAAAACTGTTTTTT. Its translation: CASSGQGLTNEKLFF.

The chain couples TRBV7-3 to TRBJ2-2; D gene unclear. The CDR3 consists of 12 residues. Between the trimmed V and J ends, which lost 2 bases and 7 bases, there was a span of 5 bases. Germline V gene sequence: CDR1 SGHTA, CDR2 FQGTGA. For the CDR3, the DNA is TGTGCCAGCAGCTTATCGGACGGGGAGCTGTTTTTT. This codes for CASSLSDGELFF.

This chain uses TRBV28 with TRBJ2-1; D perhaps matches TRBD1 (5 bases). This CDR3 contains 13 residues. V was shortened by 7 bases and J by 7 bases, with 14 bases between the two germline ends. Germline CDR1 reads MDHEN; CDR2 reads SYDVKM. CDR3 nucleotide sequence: TGTGCCAGCAAAAAGGGAAGGGGAAATGAGCAGTTCTTC. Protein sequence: CASKKGRGNEQFF.

In nucleotides, the CDR3 is TGCGCCAGTGGTCCCGGGGCGGCGGGCACCGGGGAGCTGTTTTTT. Translated, it gives CASGPGAAGTGELFF. The rearrangement joins TRBV5-1 to TRBJ2-2; D may be TRBD1 or TRBD2 (5 bases each). V gave up 8 bases and J gave up 4 bases, with 18 bases separating them. Germline loops: CDR1 SGHRS, CDR2 YFSETQ. This CDR3 has 15 amino acids. Filled out from reference TRBV5-1 and TRBJ2-2, the complete variable domain reads KAGVTQTPRYLIKTRGQQVTLSCSPISGHRSVSWYQQTPGQGLQFLFEYFSETQRNKGNFPGRFSGRQFSNSRSEMNVSTLELGDSALYLCASGPGAAGTGELFFGEGSRLTVL.